A selection of T cell receptor beta chains follows, all from one sample in a study of shared clonotypes between healthy human individuals. Using immunoSEQ multiplex PCR, the repertoire was profiled, and TCRdb retains in-frame clones only, with some absent. The sample yields about 2.4 million clones, roughly 93% seen once. The material sequenced was naive CD4+ T cells from PBMCs. All receptors come from a man between 18 and 35 years old in good health. Some clones in this sample may be carry-over from other donors' samples. Both conserved end residues are part of each CDR3. The order of the fields is J gene, D gene, V gene, CDR3 DNA, CDR3 protein. The D gene is left open where the match is weak.

J gene: TRBJ1-3
D gene: TRBD1
V gene: TRBV7-6
CDR3 DNA: TGTGCCAGCAGCACCTACAGGGGAGCTGGAAACACCATATATTTT
CDR3 protein: CASSTYRGAGNTIYF

J gene: TRBJ1-3
D gene: -
V gene: TRBV2
CDR3 DNA: TGTGCCAGCGTCAACGGGGCAGGCCCTGGAAACACCATATATTTT
CDR3 protein: CASVNGAGPGNTIYF

J gene: TRBJ2-3
D gene: -
V gene: TRBV28
CDR3 DNA: TGTGCCAGCAGTCCAGAGGGACTGTCCACAGATACGCAGTATTTT
CDR3 protein: CASSPEGLSTDTQYF

J gene: TRBJ2-5
D gene: TRBD2
V gene: TRBV29-1
CDR3 DNA: TGCAGCGTAGGGAGGGAGAGGGAGACCCAGTACTTC
CDR3 protein: CSVGRERETQYF

J gene: TRBJ2-7
D gene: TRBD2
V gene: TRBV2
CDR3 DNA: TGTGCCAGCAGGAGAACTAGCGTTTCCTACGAGCAGTACTTC
CDR3 protein: CASRRTSVSYEQYF

J gene: TRBJ2-7
D gene: TRBD1
V gene: TRBV27
CDR3 DNA: TGTGCCAGTAAAAGGGGGCAGGGGGTGACGAAAGAGCAGTACTTC
CDR3 protein: CASKRGQGVTKEQYF

J gene: TRBJ1-6
D gene: -
V gene: TRBV28
CDR3 DNA: TGTGCCAGCAGTTTATCGGGGCAGGGGAAGAATTCACCCCTCCACTTT
CDR3 protein: CASSLSGQGKNSPLHF

J gene: TRBJ2-7
D gene: TRBD1
V gene: TRBV28
CDR3 DNA: TGTGCCAGCAGTTTGTTGTCAGGGGGCGGGTACGAGCAGTACTTC
CDR3 protein: CASSLLSGGGYEQYF

J gene: TRBJ1-1
D gene: -
V gene: TRBV30
CDR3 DNA: TGTGCCTGGGCACGGATCAGCACTGAAGCTTTCTTT
CDR3 protein: CAWARISTEAFF

J gene: TRBJ1-1
D gene: -
V gene: TRBV28
CDR3 DNA: TGTGCCAGCAGTTTACAGGGTGTAAACACTGAAGCTTTCTTT
CDR3 protein: CASSLQGVNTEAFF

J gene: TRBJ1-3
D gene: -
V gene: TRBV5-1
CDR3 DNA: TGCGCCAGCAGCTTGGGACGTCTGAATGGAAACACCATATATTTT
CDR3 protein: CASSLGRLNGNTIYF

J gene: TRBJ2-7
D gene: -
V gene: TRBV7-3
CDR3 DNA: TGTGCCAGCAGCTTCCAGGGCCCCTCCTACGAGCAGTACTTC
CDR3 protein: CASSFQGPSYEQYF

J gene: TRBJ1-2
D gene: -
V gene: TRBV5-5
CDR3 DNA: TGTGCCAGCAGCCCCTTCGGGGAAGTCAGGAGCTACACCTTC
CDR3 protein: CASSPFGEVRSYTF

J gene: TRBJ2-3
D gene: TRBD2
V gene: TRBV5-1
CDR3 DNA: TGCGCCAGCAGCTTGGTCGGGACTAGCGGCACAGATACGCAGTATTTT
CDR3 protein: CASSLVGTSGTDTQYF

J gene: TRBJ2-7
D gene: TRBD2
V gene: TRBV5-1
CDR3 DNA: TGCGCCAGCAGCTCGGCTAGCGGGAGCGGGACCTACGAGCAGTACTTC
CDR3 protein: CASSSASGSGTYEQYF

J gene: TRBJ1-1
D gene: -
V gene: TRBV5-1
CDR3 DNA: TGCGCCAGCAGCTTGGGAATTCCGGGTCGGGACACTGAAGCTTTCTTT
CDR3 protein: CASSLGIPGRDTEAFF

J gene: TRBJ2-1
D gene: -
V gene: TRBV5-1
CDR3 DNA: TGCGCCAGCAAGACAGACACGAGCTCCTACAATGAGCAGTTCTTC
CDR3 protein: CASKTDTSSYNEQFF

J gene: TRBJ1-5
D gene: -
V gene: TRBV5-1
CDR3 DNA: TGCGCCAGCAGCTTGGCATCAGGGGTAGGACAGCCCCAGCATTTT
CDR3 protein: CASSLASGVGQPQHF

J gene: TRBJ2-5
D gene: -
V gene: TRBV7-3
CDR3 DNA: TGTGCCAGCAGCTTAAGGTTGGGTTCGGAGACCCAGTACTTC
CDR3 protein: CASSLRLGSETQYF

J gene: TRBJ2-5
D gene: TRBD1
V gene: TRBV9
CDR3 DNA: TGTGCCAGCAGCGCCACCGGGACAGGTCAAGAGACCCAGTACTTC
CDR3 protein: CASSATGTGQETQYF

J gene: TRBJ2-7
D gene: TRBD1
V gene: TRBV2
CDR3 DNA: TGTGCCAGCGTCCGGGACAGGGGCTACGAGCAGTACTTC
CDR3 protein: CASVRDRGYEQYF

J gene: TRBJ1-2
D gene: TRBD1
V gene: TRBV2
CDR3 DNA: TGTGCCAGCAGTGAATGGCTAGGGGGCGGTTGGTATGGCTACACCTTC
CDR3 protein: CASSEWLGGGWYGYTF

J gene: TRBJ2-7
D gene: -
V gene: TRBV5-6
CDR3 DNA: TGTGCCAGCAGCTTCCATGGCGAGCAGTACTTC
CDR3 protein: CASSFHGEQYF

J gene: TRBJ2-2
D gene: -
V gene: TRBV6-5
CDR3 DNA: TGTGCCAGTAACATGGTAGCGGCCGGGGAGCTGTTTTTT
CDR3 protein: CASNMVAAGELFF

J gene: TRBJ1-3
D gene: -
V gene: TRBV28
CDR3 DNA: TGTGCCAGCAGTTTATTAGGGGATCAAGGGAGAAACACCATATATTTT
CDR3 protein: CASSLLGDQGRNTIYF

J gene: TRBJ1-6
D gene: -
V gene: TRBV7-8
CDR3 DNA: TGTGCCAGCAGCCCAGGACGGGCCTATAATTCACCCCTCCACTTT
CDR3 protein: CASSPGRAYNSPLHF

J gene: TRBJ2-1
D gene: TRBD1
V gene: TRBV14
CDR3 DNA: TGTGCCAGCAGCCGCGGGACAGGGGCCTACAATGAGCAGTTCTTC
CDR3 protein: CASSRGTGAYNEQFF

J gene: TRBJ1-5
D gene: TRBD1
V gene: TRBV5-1
CDR3 DNA: TGCGCCAGCAGCCCCGGGACAGGGGGGAGCGATCAGCCCCAGCATTTT
CDR3 protein: CASSPGTGGSDQPQHF